The 23 T cell receptor beta chains presented below share a single source sample, sequenced in a study of cytomegalovirus exposure and HLA in healthy donors. Vbeta (60) and Jbeta (13) primers were used in the PCR. Measured with immunoSEQ multiplex PCR; TCRdb has only the in-frame clones, and not every one. The repertoire includes roughly 78,000 clones, 65% to 80% of them detected once, and about 20% sits in the top ten. Sequencing was done on a sample of PBMCs. Every receptor here comes from a man aged 35-49 years in good health and CMV-seropositive.

This sequence joins TRBV19 and TRBJ1-2, with D possibly matching TRBD1 (6 bases). Germline V gene sequence: CDR1 LNHDA, CDR2 SQIVND (reference sequence). This CDR3 has 15 residues. Trimming removed 0 bases at V and 4 bases at J, with 12 bases between. The CDR3 region has the DNA TGTGCCAGTAGTATAGATCGGCAGGGGTTCTATGGCTACACCTTC. It is translated as CASSIDRQGFYGYTF.

The V call is TRBV19, the J call TRBJ2-2; 7 positions match TRBD1. V lost 6 bases to trimming and J lost 1 base; unmatched junction nucleotides: 14. The CDR3 is 18 amino acids. The germline V gene encodes CDR1 LNHDA and CDR2 SQIVND (reference sequence). CDR3 DNA sequence: TGTGCCAGTAGATCAAAAACTTGGGGACAGTGGAACACCGGGGAGCTGTTTTTT. It translates to CASRSKTWGQWNTGELFF.

As regards this clone: The junction differs from germline at one of its ends, possibly a read error. This chain joins TRBV7-9 and TRBJ1-5; 11 nucleotides match TRBD1. This CDR3 is 12 amino acids long. CDR1 and CDR2 (germline): SEHNR, FQNEAQ (reference sequence). For the CDR3, the DNA is TGTTCCAGCGGGACAGGGGGTGCGCCCCAGCATTTT. Its translation: CSSGTGGAPQHF.

This clone has a handful of counts. The gene calls are TRBV4-2 and TRBJ1-1; perhaps TRBD1 as D (5 bases). Per germline, CDR1 LGHNA and CDR2 YNFKEQ. The CDR3 covers 16 residues. V was trimmed by 1 base and J by 0 bases, leaving 12 bases between them. CDR3: CASSQALQGLNTEAFF. In DNA, the CDR3 is TGTGCCAGCAGCCAAGCTCTGCAGGGTTTGAACACTGAAGCTTTCTTT.

This clone appeared a few times. The CDR3: CASSFIGQDHSEQFF. Written as DNA, the CDR3 is TGTGCCAGCAGTTTCATAGGACAGGATCATTCTGAGCAGTTCTTC. The V gene is TRBV27, the J gene TRBJ2-1; 7 nucleotides match TRBD1. J gave up 9 bases and V 3 bases, and 11 bases lay outside the gene matches. Per the germline V gene, CDR1 is MNHEY and CDR2 is SMNVEV (reference sequence). CDR3 size: 15 residues.

V and J are TRBV7-9 and TRBJ1-5; D gene unclear. Germline V gives CDR1 SEHNR, CDR2 FQNEAQ (reference sequence). V lost 5 bases, J lost 5 bases, and 28 bases lay in between. The CDR3 has 19 amino acids. CDR3 region: CASSPGGGVGRLKDQPQHF. For the CDR3, the DNA is TGTGCCAGCAGCCCCGGTGGTGGTGTTGGTAGACTTAAAGATCAGCCCCAGCATTTT.

Concerning this clone itself: One end of the junction does not line up with germline, which may come from a read error. This sequence joins TRBV7-7 and TRBJ2-2; D not certain. The CDR3 has 15 residues. From germline, CDR1 is SSHAT and CDR2 FNYEAQ (reference sequence). CDR3: CASSPWAPGTGELFF. CDR3 nucleotides: TGTGCTAGCAGCCCTTGGGCCCCTGGAACCGGGGAGCTGTTTTTT.

This clone turned up a few times. V gene TRBV6-1 combines with J gene TRBJ1-1; a possible D gene is TRBD1 (6 bases). Trimming removed 1 base at V and 0 bases at J, with 9 bases between. This CDR3 has 15 residues. Germline-derived CDR1 and CDR2 are MNHNS and SASEGT. The CDR3 bases are TGTGCCAGCAGTGAAGAGGGGGGGCTGAACACTGAAGCTTTCTTT. This translates into CASSEEGGLNTEAFF.

J is TRBJ2-5 and V is TRBV5-1; 7 bases agree with TRBD1. J was trimmed by 5 bases and V by 2 bases; bases with no gene match: 3. This CDR3 is 13 amino acids long. Germline lookup yields CDR1 SGHRS and CDR2 YFSETQ. The CDR3 sequence is CASSLDRVETQYF. CDR3 DNA: TGCGCCAGCAGCTTAGACAGGGTGGAGACCCAGTACTTC. The entire variable domain, with the rest obtained from reference TRBV5-1 and TRBJ2-5, is as follows: KAGVTQTPRYLIKTRGQQVTLSCSPISGHRSVSWYQQTPGQGLQFLFEYFSETQRNKGNFPGRFSGRQFSNSRSEMNVSTLELGDSALYLCASSLDRVETQYFGPGTRLLVL.

This clone was counted once. This rearrangement joins TRBV7-9 to TRBJ1-2, with a tentative D call TRBD1 (6 bases). The CDR3 is 14 residues long. Trimming cost V 5 bases and J 5 bases, with 15 bases left between them. CDR1 and CDR2 from the germline V gene are SEHNR and FQNEAQ (reference sequence). CDR3 loop: CASSTGSLGYGYTF. The DNA of the CDR3 is TGTGCCAGCAGCACAGGGAGTCTGGGGTATGGCTACACCTTC. The full variable domain, rest sourced from reference TRBV7-9 and TRBJ1-2, is DTGVSQNPRHKITKRGQNVTFRCDPISEHNRLYWYRQTLGQGPEFLTYFQNEAQLEKSRLLSDRFSAERPKGSFSTLEIQRTEQGDSAMYLCASSTGSLGYGYTFGSGTRLTVV.

The chain uses TRBV29-1 and TRBJ2-3; D is uncertain. CDR1 and CDR2 (germline): SQVTM, ANQGSEA. This CDR3 is built from 12 residues. Trimming shortened V by 4 bases and J by 5 bases, and 10 bases separated the two germline ends. CDR3 DNA sequence: TGCAGCGTTGTCGCAACAGTAGATACGCAGTATTTT. It translates to CSVVATVDTQYF.

The rearrangement uses TRBV30 and TRBJ1-1; perhaps TRBD1 as D (5 bases). The CDR3 sequence is 15 residues long. Germline values: CDR1 GTSNPN, CDR2 SVGIG (reference sequence). Trimming shortened V by 1 base and J by 1 base, and 13 bases separated the two germline ends. The CDR3: CAWSGTRESNTEAFF. The CDR3 coding sequence is TGTGCCTGGAGTGGGACAAGGGAATCGAACACTGAAGCTTTCTTT.

This clone came up once. The chain couples TRBV11-3 to TRBJ1-1; possibly TRBD1 for D (5 bases). V lost 1 base, J lost 0 bases, and 18 bases lay in between. The CDR3 spans 18 residues. Per germline, CDR1 SGHNT and CDR2 YENEEA. The CDR3 nucleotides read TGTGCCAGCAGCTTAGGGGGCGAGTGGGGCAGTCTGAACACTGAAGCTTTCTTT. Encoded protein: CASSLGGEWGSLNTEAFF.

The chain carries TRBV4-3 and TRBJ2-7, with TRBD1 identical over 9 bases. CDR3 length: 14 residues. The germline gives CDR1 LGHNA, CDR2 YSLEER. Germline trimming cut 3 bases from V and 5 bases from J; bases unmatched to any gene: 5. CDR3 DNA: TGCGCCAGCAGCCACAGACAGGGGGTTAACGAGCAGTACTTC. Translation gives CASSHRQGVNEQYF.

This clone was detected once. This chain uses TRBV4-3 with TRBJ2-7; 7 positions match TRBD1. The V gene's germline CDR1 is LGHNA and CDR2 YSLEER. The junction had 8 bases not matched to a gene; V was cut back by 2 bases and J by 1 base. The CDR3 has 16 residues. CDR3 loop: CASSQLGAQGSYEQYF. The CDR3 DNA reads TGCGCCAGCAGCCAACTTGGGGCACAGGGGTCCTACGAGCAGTACTTC.

The chain links TRBV7-9 to TRBJ1-2; 7 bases are a match to TRBD1. Germline trimming cut 2 bases from V and 8 bases from J; bases unmatched to any gene: 11. Germline CDR1 and CDR2: SEHNR and FQNEAQ (reference sequence). CDR3 size: 15 residues. The chain's CDR3 is CASSLFGTAGGGYTF. The CDR3 coding sequence is TGTGCCAGCAGCTTATTTGGGACGGCAGGGGGAGGCTACACCTTC.

The J gene is TRBJ1-1, the V gene TRBV30; unclear D gene. The CDR3 runs 12 residues. The V gene lost 4 bases and the J gene lost 3 bases, with 9 bases spanning the gap. Germline V CDR1 and CDR2: GTSNPN, SVGIG (reference sequence). The CDR3 spells CAWTRRYTEAFF. In DNA form, the CDR3 reads TGTGCCTGGACCCGCAGATACACTGAAGCTTTCTTT.

This clone was counted once. This chain connects TRBV4-1 to TRBJ2-5; TRBD2 matches at 7 bases. Per the germline V gene, CDR1 is MGHRA and CDR2 is YSYEKL. The CDR3 runs 13 residues. The V segment lost 0 bases and the J segment 10 bases; nucleotides outside the gene matches: 5. As DNA, the CDR3 is TGCGCCAGCAGCCAAGATACGGGGGGTATCCAGTACTTC. Amino acids: CASSQDTGGIQYF.

The chain has TRBV9 and TRBJ2-3; possibly TRBD2 for D (5 bases). CDR3 length: 12 residues. Germline V gives CDR1 SGDLS, CDR2 YYNGEE. Trimming stripped 3 bases from V and 5 bases from J, with 7 bases between. In DNA, the CDR3 is TGTGCCAGCAGCGGAGAGGGAGATACGCAGTATTTT. Translated, it gives CASSGEGDTQYF.

The chain couples TRBV7-2 to TRBJ1-5; D may be TRBD1 (5 bases). The V and J ends lost 6 bases and 3 bases respectively, with 12 bases between them. The germline gives CDR1 SGHTA, CDR2 FQGNSA. CDR3 length equals 14 residues. This CDR3 reads CTSSSDTVNQPQHF. The DNA for the CDR3 is TGTACCAGCAGTTCGGACACCGTCAATCAGCCCCAGCATTTT.

This clone was seen a few times. The J gene is TRBJ2-7, the V gene TRBV5-1; 10 positions agree with TRBD1. V trimming: 4 bases; J trimming: 0 bases; junction bases outside the gene matches: 13. Germline V CDR1 and CDR2: SGHRS, YFSETQ. CDR3 length equals 18 residues. CDR3 region: CASSPGGDRGFSSYEQYF. The CDR3, as DNA: TGCGCCAGCAGCCCAGGGGGGGACAGGGGCTTTAGCTCCTACGAGCAGTACTTC.

This rearrangement joins TRBV30 to TRBJ1-1, with a possible D match to TRBD1 (6 bases). There are 15 residues in the CDR3. Germline V lookup: CDR1 GTSNPN, CDR2 SVGIG (reference sequence). V was cut by 2 bases and J by 4 bases, with 17 bases left in between. The CDR3, as DNA: TGTGCCTGGAGTACCTTTATAGGGGGATTCACTGAAGCTTTCTTT. Translated: CAWSTFIGGFTEAFF.

As regards this clone: The junction shows a germline mismatch at one end, possibly a read error. The chain is built from TRBV7-9 and TRBJ1-1; no clear D gene. The CDR3 has 12 residues. CDR1 is SEHNR, CDR2 FQNEAQ, per germline (reference sequence). CDR3 amino acids: CSSSFEDTEAFF. CDR3 in DNA: TGTTCCAGCAGCTTCGAGGACACTGAAGCTTTCTTT.